This T cell receptor (beta chain) comes out of a study of PD-1 blockade in classical Hodgkin lymphoma. In the study overall: It was nivolumab at 3 mg/kg, given intravenously every 2 weeks, that patients received. Findings and caveats of the study: Individuals initiating nivolumab under 1 year after ASCT were excluded. Before treatment, complete responders showed about the same diversity as newly diagnosed patients. Before treatment, TCR diversity in newly diagnosed patients was reportedly lower than in healthy donors.

This clone has a handful of counts. As yet, its antigen is unknown. Data came from immunoSEQ multiplex PCR; TCRdb stores just in-frame clones and leaves some out. The sample lists roughly 70,000 clones; about 64% were seen once. The germline V gene has CDR1 SNHLY and CDR2 FYNNEI. The CDR3 consists of 16 residues. Trimming took 1 base from V and 7 from J, leaving 17 bases between them. After autologous stem cell transplantation all patients relapsed, and prior brentuximab vedotin exposure differed between cohorts. The sample consisted of peripheral blood mononuclear cells (PBMCs), taken before the second cycle of nivolumab. This clonotype was obtained from a human donor with classical Hodgkin lymphoma. This chain joins TRBV2 and TRBJ2-1; D may be TRBD2 (6 bases). CDR3 amino acids: CASSEVGGVFSNEQFF. In DNA, the CDR3 is TGTGCCAGCAGTGAAGTGGGGGGAGTTTTCTCAAATGAGCAGTTCTTC.